A selection of T cell receptor beta chains follows, all from one sample in a study of cytomegalovirus exposure and HLA in healthy donors. Some clones are missing from TCRdb's copy, which holds only in-frame ones; the method was immunoSEQ multiplex PCR. The sample yields about 220,000 clones, about 89% seen once. The sequencing sample was made of PBMCs. The source is a woman between 18 and 29 years old in good health and CMV-seronegative. Each CDR3 is given with its conserved first and last residue.

V gene	J gene	CDR3 protein
TRBV27	TRBJ1-5	CASSLYRDPGQPQHF
TRBV19	TRBJ2-1	CASSTGTGDYNEQFF
TRBV19	TRBJ2-1	CASSFSASGDNEQFF
TRBV29-1	TRBJ1-2	CSVAGSSTMGYTF
TRBV6-5	TRBJ1-2	CASTPGAGTNYSYTF
TRBV29-1	TRBJ1-2	CSVGHRSYGYTF
TRBV4-1	TRBJ2-1	CASSSYYSGRPYNEQFF
TRBV30	TRBJ2-1	CARGQGDYNEQFF
TRBV19	TRBJ1-2	CASSDPGIYTF
TRBV30	TRBJ1-5	CAWSLLGSQPQHF